This TCR beta chain originates from a study of cytomegalovirus exposure and HLA in healthy donors. The method was immunoSEQ multiplex PCR; TCRdb's version includes in-frame clones alone and lacks a portion of them. The sample consists of some 130,000 clones, 75% to 90% of them appearing once. The clonotype comes from a young woman in good health and CMV-seronegative. Sequences were obtained from PBMCs.

DNA for the CDR3: TGCGCCAGCAGCCAGAGGTTGGTGGCAGGGAATACCGGGGAGCTGTTTTTT. Translating it yields CASSQRLVAGNTGELFF. This chain uses TRBV4-1 with TRBJ2-2; TRBD1 is a possible D gene (5 bases). Germline CDR1 reads MGHRA; CDR2 reads YSYEKL. CDR3 length: 17 amino acids. Trimming left V 3 bases short and J 5 bases short, with 19 bases between.